This T cell receptor (beta chain) comes out of a study of blood T cell repertoires in COVID-19. Study as a whole: Specimens from acute and convalescent COVID-19 originated in the United States, Italy and Spain. PBMCs, B-cell-depleted T cells, or T cells provided the cDNA or gDNA that made up the material.

Original analysis: Estimation of nucleated cell counts was performed using reference gene primer amplification. Here immunoSEQ multiplex PCR was the method, and the copy in TCRdb shows in-frame clones only, minus some. V, J and clone size are those of that table, while D and trimming were read from the DNA. Of some 180,000 clones detected, roughly 78% appear once; the ten largest clones hold around 2.8%. This CDR3 is built from 16 residues. Germline assignment: CDR1 MNHEY and CDR2 SMNVEV (reference sequence). After removal of 8 bases from V and 3 bases from J, the junction contained 16 bases not matched to a gene.

Sequenced input: peripheral blood. This receptor was taken from a woman over 75 with active or convalescent COVID-19. The J gene is TRBJ2-7, the V gene TRBV27, with TRBD2 matching over 7 bases. In nucleotides, the CDR3 is TGTGCCAGCGGACGTAAGGGTACTAGCGACCTCTACGAGCAGTACTTC. As protein: CASGRKGTSDLYEQYF.